This is a list of T cell receptor beta chains from one sample in a study of response to subunit inactivated influenza vaccine. TCRdb re-called the RT-PCR reads through MiXCR, storing one row per CDR3 protein. Of roughly 570,000 distinct CDR3 sequences in the sample, around 13% are singletons; the top ten hold around 13%. Specimen: PBMCs from blood, collected roughly 46 days after vaccination. These receptors were collected from a man in his fifties or sixties who received an inactivated influenza vaccine. Both conserved end residues are part of each CDR3. D genes are given only for firm matches. The size of a clone is reported for some rows only, either as once, few or many, or as a class for expanded clones.

DNA | CDR3 | V | length | J | D | size
TGTGCCAGCACCCTCGAGGGAGATCGTGGTGAAGCTTTCTTT | CASTLEGDRGEAFF | TRBV12-3/TRBV12-4 | 14 | TRBJ1-1 | NA | many
TGTGCCAGCACGACAGGGAATAATTCACCCCTCCACTTT | CASTTGNNSPLHF | TRBV28 | 13 | TRBJ1-6 | TRBD1 | few
TGTGCCAGCAGCCAAGGCGACGGGGCGGAGTGGGAGACCCAGTACTTC | CASSQGDGAEWETQYF | TRBV4-2 | 16 | TRBJ2-5 | NA | NA
TGTGCCATCAGGGCGGGACGGGAAAATTCACCCCTCCACTTT | CAIRAGRENSPLHF | TRBV10-3 | 14 | TRBJ1-6 | NA | few
TGTGCCAGCAGCCAATTCCAGGGTCCTGGCTACACCTTC | CASSQFQGPGYTF | TRBV4-2 | 13 | TRBJ1-2 | NA | NA
TGTGCCAGCAGCCAAGACCAGCGTACCTACAATGAGCAGTTCTTC | CASSQDQRTYNEQFF | TRBV3-1 | 15 | TRBJ2-1 | NA | NA
TGTGCCAGTAGTATTACGGGGGCCGGAAACATTCAGTACTTC | CASSITGAGNIQYF | TRBV19 | 14 | TRBJ2-4 | NA | few
TGTGCCAGCATGAGTTCAGGGGCCAAAGAGACCCAGTACTTC | CASMSSGAKETQYF | TRBV7-9 | 14 | TRBJ2-5 | NA | few
TGCGCCAGCAGCTTGGGGGGCCCCAGGCAGCCGTCGTACTACAATGAGCAGTTCTTC | CASSLGGPRQPSYYNEQFF | TRBV5-1 | 19 | TRBJ2-1 | NA | NA
TGTGCCACCAGGCGAGGAACAGGGGGCTCGGAGACCCAGTACTTC | CATRRGTGGSETQYF | TRBV24-1 | 15 | TRBJ2-5 | TRBD1 | few
TGTGCCAGCAGCTTTCGTCGGGGGTTCTCCTACAATGAGCAGTTCTTC | CASSFRRGFSYNEQFF | TRBV5-6 | 16 | TRBJ2-1 | NA | NA
TGTGCCAGCAGTTCGTTCACTGAAGCTTTCTTT | CASSSFTEAFF | TRBV12-3/TRBV12-4 | 11 | TRBJ1-1 | NA | few
TGCAGTGCTACAACGGCCCGGGCTAGGGAGCAGTACTTC | CSATTARAREQYF | TRBV20-1 | 13 | TRBJ2-7 | NA | many
TGTGCCAGCAGCCAGACAGGGAGATTCACCGGGGAGCTGTTTTTT | CASSQTGRFTGELFF | TRBV3-1 | 15 | TRBJ2-2 | TRBD1 | NA
TGTGCTAGCAGCTTAGGGAAATCCGAAGGGACCCAGTACTTC | CASSLGKSEGTQYF | TRBV7-7 | 14 | TRBJ2-5 | NA | many
TGTGCCAGCAGTTCAAGGACTAGCGGGTCCTACAATGAGCAGTTCTTC | CASSSRTSGSYNEQFF | TRBV27 | 16 | TRBJ2-1 | TRBD2 | NA
TGTGCCAGCAGTTTCAGACAGGGGGCCTATCAGCCCCAGCATTTT | CASSFRQGAYQPQHF | TRBV12-3/TRBV12-4 | 15 | TRBJ1-5 | TRBD1 | NA
TGTGCCACCAGTGATTCCGGACAGGGGTATGGCTACACCTTC | CATSDSGQGYGYTF | TRBV24-1 | 14 | TRBJ1-2 | TRBD1 | NA
TGTGCCAGCAGTTACTCGGAGGGCCCTCTAGAGACCCAGTACTTC | CASSYSEGPLETQYF | TRBV6-5 | 15 | TRBJ2-5 | NA | NA
TGCAGTGCCACCCGGACCGTGATCTCCGAGCAGTACTTC | CSATRTVISEQYF | TRBV20-1 | 13 | TRBJ2-7 | NA | NA
TGTGCCACCAGCAGAGATAATCAACGGGAGCAGTTCTTC | CATSRDNQREQFF | TRBV15 | 13 | TRBJ2-1 | NA | many
TGTGCCAGCAGCTGGACCGGGGAGCTGTTTTTT | CASSWTGELFF | TRBV6-6 | 11 | TRBJ2-2 | NA | many
TGCAGTGCGAGGACTAGCGGGTACAATGAGCAGTTCTTC | CSARTSGYNEQFF | TRBV20-1 | 13 | TRBJ2-1 | TRBD2 | many
TGTGCCAGCAGCCGGGTGGACACCGGGGAGCTGTTTTTT | CASSRVDTGELFF | TRBV5-6 | 13 | TRBJ2-2 | NA | few
TGTGCCAGCAGCCCTACGCTTTGGGGACGGGGCTCCTACGAGCAGTACTTC | CASSPTLWGRGSYEQYF | TRBV3-1 | 17 | TRBJ2-7 | NA | few
TGTGCCAGCAGCTTGGGCGTAGCCGCAACCCAGTACTTC | CASSLGVAATQYF | TRBV5-5 | 13 | TRBJ2-5 | NA | NA
TGTGCCAGCAGTTACGGGGCCCCAGGACCTGAAGCTTTCTTT | CASSYGAPGPEAFF | TRBV6-2/TRBV6-3 | 14 | TRBJ1-1 | NA | NA
TGTGCCACCAGCTCCGGGACAGGGGGCAAAAACATTCAGTACTTC | CATSSGTGGKNIQYF | TRBV27 | 15 | TRBJ2-4 | TRBD1 | NA
TGTGCCAGCAGTTTAGGGAGGGCGGGCGAGCAGTACTTC | CASSLGRAGEQYF | TRBV12-3/TRBV12-4 | 13 | TRBJ2-7 | NA | NA
TGTGCCAGCAGTTATGGGACAGGGCTTCGGGACGAGCAGTACTTC | CASSYGTGLRDEQYF | TRBV6-5 | 15 | TRBJ2-7 | TRBD1 | few
TGCGCCAGCAGCTTGGCCGGGACTAGCGACACAGATACGCAGTATTTT | CASSLAGTSDTDTQYF | TRBV5-1 | 16 | TRBJ2-3 | TRBD2 | NA
TGTGCCAGCAGATACACCGGGACTACCGCCTACGAGCAGTACTTC | CASRYTGTTAYEQYF | TRBV11-2 | 15 | TRBJ2-7 | TRBD2 | NA
TGCAGTGCTATATGGACAGGGAACACCGGGGAGCTGTTTTTT | CSAIWTGNTGELFF | TRBV20-1 | 14 | TRBJ2-2 | TRBD1 | NA
TGTGCCAGCAGGGGACTAGCGGGGAGCTACGAGCAGTACTTC | CASRGLAGSYEQYF | TRBV6-2/TRBV6-3 | 14 | TRBJ2-7 | TRBD2 | many
TGTGCAAGTCGCTTAGAGGGACTAGCGGGGACCAATGCTATAGCAGATACGCAGTATTTT | CASRLEGLAGTNAIADTQYF | TRBV12-2 | 20 | TRBJ2-3 | NA | NA
TGTGCCAGCAGCCTCTCTAGCGCTGGGGCCAACGTCCTGACTTTC | CASSLSSAGANVLTF | TRBV7-2 | 15 | TRBJ2-6 | NA | NA
TGTGCCAGCAGCTTAGGAAGCCTCAGAACTGAAGCTTTCTTT | CASSLGSLRTEAFF | TRBV7-2 | 14 | TRBJ1-1 | NA | few
TGCAGCGTTGAAGACGCAGCCAAAAACATTCAGTACTTC | CSVEDAAKNIQYF | TRBV29-1 | 13 | TRBJ2-4 | NA | NA
TGCAGCGTCGACAGCCCACGGAACACTGAAGCTTTCTTT | CSVDSPRNTEAFF | TRBV29-1 | 13 | TRBJ1-1 | NA | few
TGTGCCAGCAGCTTGCCGGGACAGCAAGCCTACGAGCAGTACTTC | CASSLPGQQAYEQYF | TRBV5-5 | 15 | TRBJ2-7 | TRBD1 | many
TGTGCCAGCAGCCGAAGACAGGGGGAGGGCTACACCTTC | CASSRRQGEGYTF | TRBV12-3/TRBV12-4 | 13 | TRBJ1-2 | TRBD1 | NA
TGTGCCAGCAGCCACGGCGCCCAGCGACAGTCCCCTCAGTACTTC | CASSHGAQRQSPQYF | TRBV14 | 15 | TRBJ2-4 | NA | NA
TGTGCCAGCAGCTCATATGTGGGGACTAGCGTAAATGAGCAGTTCTTC | CASSSYVGTSVNEQFF | TRBV7-9 | 16 | TRBJ2-1 | TRBD2 | many
TGCGCCAGCAGCTTGGGACACATCGCGAACACCGGGGAGCTGTTTTTT | CASSLGHIANTGELFF | TRBV5-1 | 16 | TRBJ2-2 | NA | few
TGTGCCATCAGCGGGACACCCACCGGGGAGCTGTTTTTT | CAISGTPTGELFF | TRBV10-3 | 13 | TRBJ2-2 | NA | many
TGTGCCAGCAGACCAAACAGGGTACAAGAGACCCAGTACTTC | CASRPNRVQETQYF | TRBV2 | 14 | TRBJ2-5 | NA | few
TGTGCCAGCAGCTTTCTAATTTCCCGGGACAGGGATTACTGGGCCAACGTCCTGACTTTC | CASSFLISRDRDYWANVLTF | TRBV11-2 | 20 | TRBJ2-6 | TRBD1 | NA
TGTGCCAGCAGCTTGGATACCGAGGGAGGGACGCAGTATTTT | CASSLDTEGGTQYF | TRBV5-6 | 14 | TRBJ2-3 | TRBD2 | many
TGTGCCAGCAGCCAAAAATCTCCGGGCTCCATCCTTAGCTCTGGGGCCAACGTCCTGACTTTC | CASSQKSPGSILSSGANVLTF | TRBV14 | 21 | TRBJ2-6 | NA | many
TGTGCCAGCAGCTTGACAGGCAATTCACCCCTCCACTTT | CASSLTGNSPLHF | TRBV11-2 | 13 | TRBJ1-6 | NA | many
TGTGCCACCAGCAGGGGACTAGCGGGGGAGCAGTACTTC | CATSRGLAGEQYF | TRBV15 | 13 | TRBJ2-7 | TRBD2 | NA
TGTGCCAGCAGCATTAGCGGGAGGAACTACGAGCAGTACTTC | CASSISGRNYEQYF | TRBV7-9 | 14 | TRBJ2-7 | TRBD2 | NA
TGTGCCAGCAGTCGACAGGGAACAGGGGGTAATTCACCCCTCCACTTT | CASSRQGTGGNSPLHF | TRBV12-3/TRBV12-4 | 16 | TRBJ1-6 | TRBD1 | few
TGTGCCAGCAGCTTGGGGATAAATGAGCAGTTCTTC | CASSLGINEQFF | TRBV7-9 | 12 | TRBJ2-1 | NA | NA
TGCAGCGTTGCCGGGACCCCCACAGATACGCAGTATTTT | CSVAGTPTDTQYF | TRBV29-1 | 13 | TRBJ2-3 | NA | NA
TGTGCCAGCAGCTCCTCGGGCCCGACTGAAGCTTTCTTT | CASSSSGPTEAFF | TRBV6-2/TRBV6-3 | 13 | TRBJ1-1 | NA | NA
TGTGCCAGCAGCCTCCGGGATCCTAGGACGCAGTATTTT | CASSLRDPRTQYF | TRBV6-6 | 13 | TRBJ2-3 | NA | many